This T cell receptor (beta chain) was captured in a study of beta chain features in type 1 diabetes. The overall study: No patient-donor differences in age, gender, total cells or subset yield.

The CDR3 is made up of 16 amino acids. The authors sorted CD4+ naive, central memory, regulatory and stem cell-like memory cells via CD45RO/CCR7/CD25/CD127/CD95/CD27. Purity exceeded 95% in all sorted populations. Expressed TCRB transcripts were sequenced because the isolated RNA had all been reverse transcribed beforehand. Method: immunoSEQ multiplex PCR; TCRdb's copy keeps in-frame clones and lacks some. The sample includes 860,000 or so clones, under 20% of them seen just once. Points on this clone: As yet, its antigen is unknown.

Study results and caveats: Reduced insertions and increased deletions marked VDJ junctions in type 1 diabetes patients.

The source material was naive CD4+ T cells from blood. The V gene is TRBV1, the J gene TRBJ2-1. TRBV1 counts as a pseudogene. This TCR was recovered from a young woman in good health. The CDR3 DNA follows: TGCACCAGCAGCCAGGTCTCGATAAACTCCTACAATGAGCAGTTCTTC. Its translation is CTSSQVSINSYNEQFF.